The present entry profiles one T cell receptor (beta chain) with its context. Its antigen remains unidentified. Repertoires were generated with immunoSEQ multiplex PCR, while TCRdb's copy carries only in-frame clones and drops some. The sample includes approximately 100,000 clones, around 93% of them seen just once. Germline-derived CDR1 and CDR2 are SEHNR and FQNEAQ (reference sequence). CDR3 size: 11 residues. The ends were cut back, 2 bases at V and 6 bases at J, with 4 bases in the middle. The record originates from a study of siplizumab effects on memory and regulatory T cells. Points from the study as a whole: Confirmation that proliferating Tregs from siplizumab cultures had suppressive function was not obtained. Proliferating CD4+ or CD8+ clones, roughly 75-96% of them, lacked an assignable naive or memory phenotype.

This chain uses TRBV7-9 with TRBJ1-1; D unresolved. This clonotype originated in a human donor in good health. Sequenced: non-Treg CD4+ T cells sorted from blood. As DNA, the CDR3 is TGTGCCAGCAGCTTATTATCTGAAGCTTTCTTT. Its protein is CASSLLSEAFF.